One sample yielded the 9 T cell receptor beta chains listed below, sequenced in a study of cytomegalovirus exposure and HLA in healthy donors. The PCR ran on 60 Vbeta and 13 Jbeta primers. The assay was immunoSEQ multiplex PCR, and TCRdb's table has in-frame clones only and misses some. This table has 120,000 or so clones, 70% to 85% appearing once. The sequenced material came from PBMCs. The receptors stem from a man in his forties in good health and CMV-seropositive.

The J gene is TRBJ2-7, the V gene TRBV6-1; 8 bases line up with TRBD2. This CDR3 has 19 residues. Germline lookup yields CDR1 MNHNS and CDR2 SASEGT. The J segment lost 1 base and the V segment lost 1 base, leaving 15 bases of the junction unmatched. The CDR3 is CASSEVISGAGALSYEQYF. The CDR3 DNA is TGTGCCAGCAGTGAAGTAATTTCCGGAGCGGGAGCTCTGTCCTACGAGCAGTACTTC.

The CDR3 DNA sequence: TGCGCCAGCAGCCAGGGCGGGACTAGCGGGAGGGTCACAGATACGCAGTATTTT. This sequence encodes CASSQGGTSGRVTDTQYF. V and J are TRBV4-1 and TRBJ2-3; 16 nucleotides agree with TRBD2. This CDR3 has 18 amino acids. Trimming removed 3 bases from V and 2 bases from J; junction bases left unmatched: 5. Germline CDR1 reads MGHRA; CDR2 reads YSYEKL.

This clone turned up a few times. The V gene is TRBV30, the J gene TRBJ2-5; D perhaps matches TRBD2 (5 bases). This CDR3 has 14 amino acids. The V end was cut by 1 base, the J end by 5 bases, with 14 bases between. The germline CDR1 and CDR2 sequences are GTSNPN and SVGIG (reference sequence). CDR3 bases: TGTGCCTGGAGTGGGCTAGCTCTTGGGGAGACCCAGTACTTC. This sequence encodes CAWSGLALGETQYF.

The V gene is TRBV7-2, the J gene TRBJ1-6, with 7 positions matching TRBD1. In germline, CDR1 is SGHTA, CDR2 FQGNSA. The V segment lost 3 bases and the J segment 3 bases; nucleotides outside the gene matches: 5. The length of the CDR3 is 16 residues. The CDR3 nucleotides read TGTGCCAGCAGCTTCCGGACAGGAGACTATAATTCACCCCTCCACTTT. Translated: CASSFRTGDYNSPLHF. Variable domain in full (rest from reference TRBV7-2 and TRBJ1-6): GAGVSQSPSNKVTEKGKDVELRCDPISGHTALYWYRQSLGQGLEFLIYFQGNSAPDKSGLPSDRFSAERTGGSVSTLTIQRTQQEDSAVYLCASSFRTGDYNSPLHFGNGTRLTVT.

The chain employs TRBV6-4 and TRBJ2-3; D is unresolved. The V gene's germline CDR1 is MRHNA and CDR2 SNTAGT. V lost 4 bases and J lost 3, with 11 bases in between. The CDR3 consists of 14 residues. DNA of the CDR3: TGTGCCAGCAGTGCCTCTTCCTCGACAGATACGCAGTATTTT. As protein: CASSASSSTDTQYF.

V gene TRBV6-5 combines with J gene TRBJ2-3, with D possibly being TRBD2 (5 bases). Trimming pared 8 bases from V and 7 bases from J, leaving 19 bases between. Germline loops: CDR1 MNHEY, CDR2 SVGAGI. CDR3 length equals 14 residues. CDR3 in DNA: TGTGCCAGCCGGGTCGGAGGCCCTCAGTATACGCAGTATTTT. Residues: CASRVGGPQYTQYF.

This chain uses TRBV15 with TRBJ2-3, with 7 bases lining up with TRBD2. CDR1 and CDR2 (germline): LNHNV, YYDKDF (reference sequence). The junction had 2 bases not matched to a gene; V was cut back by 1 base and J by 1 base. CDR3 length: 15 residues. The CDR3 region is CATSRAAGGTDTQYF. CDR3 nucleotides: TGTGCCACCAGCAGAGCCGCGGGGGGCACAGATACGCAGTATTTT.

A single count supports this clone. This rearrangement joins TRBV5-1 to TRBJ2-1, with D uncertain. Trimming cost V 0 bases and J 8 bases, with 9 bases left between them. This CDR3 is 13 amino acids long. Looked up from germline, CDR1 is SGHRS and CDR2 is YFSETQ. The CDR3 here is CASSLVSQDEQFF. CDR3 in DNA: TGCGCCAGCAGCTTGGTTTCGCAGGATGAGCAGTTCTTC.

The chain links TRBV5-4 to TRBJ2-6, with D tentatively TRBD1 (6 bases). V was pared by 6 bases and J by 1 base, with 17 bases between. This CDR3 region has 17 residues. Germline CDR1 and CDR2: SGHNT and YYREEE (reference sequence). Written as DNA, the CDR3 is TGTGCCAGCAAACTGGGGCAGGGGCTTTCTGGGGCCAACGTCCTGACTTTC. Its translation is CASKLGQGLSGANVLTF.